The 22 T cell receptor beta chains listed next were all sequenced from one sample in a study of T cell changes during pregnancy in multiple sclerosis. This table comes from immunoSEQ multiplex PCR, and its TCRdb copy is limited to in-frame clones, with some not included. The data contain 35,000 to 40,000 clones, around 90% of them singletons. The specimen was CD4+ T cells from peripheral blood mononuclear cells, collected in the third trimester of pregnancy. The receptors shown here come from a female donor in good health, enrolled as a control in a pregnancy study.

This chain uses TRBV28 with TRBJ1-2, with unresolved D. This CDR3 contains 15 residues. The V and J ends lost 2 bases and 5 bases respectively, with 15 bases between them. Germline CDR1 and CDR2: MDHEN and SYDVKM. The CDR3 DNA reads as TGTGCCAGCAGTTTAGAAGCGGGAGCGAGTTATGGCTACACCTTC. Encoded protein: CASSLEAGASYGYTF.

The J gene is TRBJ2-7, the V gene TRBV5-5, with TRBD1 matching 8 bases. The V gene's germline CDR1 is SGHKS and CDR2 YYEKEE (reference sequence). The J segment lost 6 bases and the V segment lost 4 bases, leaving 3 bases of the junction unmatched. The CDR3 extends over 12 amino acids. Here the CDR3 reads CASSTDRVEQYF. The CDR3 DNA is TGTGCCAGCAGCACGGACAGGGTCGAGCAGTACTTC.

The sample holds a few counts of this clone. This chain joins TRBV27 and TRBJ1-1; TRBD1 matches at 7 bases. The CDR3 contains 13 residues. The J segment lost 2 bases and the V segment lost 5 bases, leaving 2 bases of the junction unmatched. CDR1 is MNHEY and CDR2 is SMNVEV in the germline V gene (reference sequence). CDR3 sequence (DNA): TGTGCCAGCAGTAGACAGGGAAACACTGAAGCTTTCTTT. Translated, it gives CASSRQGNTEAFF.

The chain employs TRBV6-6 and TRBJ1-1; D is possibly TRBD1 (5 bases). The CDR3 totals 12 residues. V dropped 2 bases and J dropped 10 bases, with 11 bases sitting between them. Germline values: CDR1 MNHNY, CDR2 SVGAGI (reference sequence). The CDR3 DNA reads as TGTGCCAGCAGTTACCCCGACGGGGGAGCTTTCTTT. It is translated as CASSYPDGGAFF.

This chain uses TRBV6-1 with TRBJ2-3, with D maybe TRBD1 (7 bases). The germline gives CDR1 MNHNS, CDR2 SASEGT. The CDR3 has 15 amino acids. V lost 4 bases and J lost 3, with 14 bases in between. CDR3 bases: TGTGCCAGCAGTGGACAGGGAGGTCGGACAGATACGCAGTATTTT. Translating gives CASSGQGGRTDTQYF.

The chain uses TRBV7-3 and TRBJ2-3, with D tentatively TRBD2 (9 bases). Germline V lookup: CDR1 SGHTA, CDR2 FQGTGA. V shed 2 bases and J shed 1 base, with 25 bases lying between them. This CDR3 is built from 20 residues. The CDR3 sequence is CASSLVASGSGGQGTDTQYF. The CDR3 DNA reads TGTGCCAGCAGCTTAGTGGCGTCAGGTAGCGGGGGACAGGGCACAGATACGCAGTATTTT.

This chain connects TRBV28 to TRBJ2-2; the match to TRBD2 covers 10 bases. The CDR3 loop spans 17 amino acids. Germline values: CDR1 MDHEN, CDR2 SYDVKM. Trimming took 2 bases from V and 2 from J; bases not matched to a gene: 5. CDR3 region: CASSLGSGRDNTGELFF. CDR3 DNA: TGTGCCAGCAGTTTAGGAAGCGGGAGGGACAACACCGGGGAGCTGTTTTTT. The whole variable domain, filled in from reference TRBV28 and TRBJ2-2, reads DVKVTQSSRYLVKRTGEKVFLECVQDMDHENMFWYRQDPGLGLRLIYFSYDVKMKEKGDIPEGYSVSREKKERFSLILESASTNQTSMYLCASSLGSGRDNTGELFFGEGSRLTVL.

V and J are TRBV2 and TRBJ1-2; D gene unclear. The ends were cut back, 6 bases at V and 4 bases at J, with 12 bases in the middle. The CDR3 spans 13 residues. Per the germline V gene, CDR1 is SNHLY and CDR2 is FYNNEI. CDR3 DNA: TGTGCCAGCAGAGCCGAGGGAAGCTATGGCTACACCTTC. Protein product: CASRAEGSYGYTF. The full variable domain, completed using reference TRBV2 and TRBJ1-2, is EPEVTQTPSHQVTQMGQEVILRCVPISNHLYFYWYRQILGQKVEFLVSFYNNEISEKSEIFDDQFSVERPDGSNFTLKIRSTKLEDSAMYFCASRAEGSYGYTFGSGTRLTVV.

This rearrangement joins TRBV15 to TRBJ1-2; tentatively, D is TRBD1 (5 bases). Germline lookup yields CDR1 LNHNV and CDR2 YYDKDF (reference sequence). The CDR3 totals 11 residues. V was cut by 5 bases and J by 4 bases, with 5 bases left in between. The CDR3 loop reads CATSQGYGYTF. In DNA form, the CDR3 reads TGTGCCACCAGCCAGGGCTATGGCTACACCTTC.

The rearrangement uses TRBV2 and TRBJ2-7, with 7 bases lining up with TRBD2. CDR1 is SNHLY, CDR2 FYNNEI, per germline. V was pared by 4 bases and J by 6 bases, with 6 bases of the junction left unmatched. There are 13 residues in the CDR3. CDR3 sequence reads: CASSGASGGEQYF. Here the CDR3 DNA reads TGTGCCAGCAGTGGGGCGTCGGGGGGCGAGCAGTACTTC.

The chain is built from TRBV6-6 and TRBJ2-5, with D unclear. V lost 5 bases to trimming and J lost 4 bases, with 11 bases between them. CDR3 length: 13 residues. CDR1 and CDR2 (germline): MNHNY, SVGAGI (reference sequence). The CDR3 protein is CASSLHQVETQYF. Here the CDR3 DNA reads TGTGCCAGCAGTCTACACCAGGTAGAGACCCAGTACTTC.

This chain joins TRBV5-6 and TRBJ1-2; tentative D call: TRBD1 (5 bases). CDR3 length: 13 amino acids. The V and J ends lost 4 bases and 10 bases respectively, with 17 bases between them. Germline CDR1 is SGHDT and CDR2 is YYEEEE. DNA of the CDR3: TGTGCCAGCAGCCTGTTCGGTACGGGGGACTACACCTTC. Its translation is CASSLFGTGDYTF.

The rearrangement uses TRBV6-5 and TRBJ2-6, with D maybe TRBD2 (5 bases). Germline lookup yields CDR1 MNHEY and CDR2 SVGAGI. V lost 0 bases to trimming and J lost 9 bases, with 12 bases between them. The CDR3 loop spans 15 amino acids. The DNA for the CDR3 is TGTGCCAGCAGTTACTCCTCCGGTCGGGGCAACGTCCTGACTTTC. This codes for CASSYSSGRGNVLTF.

This chain joins TRBV13 and TRBJ2-2; D ambiguous. The germline CDR1 and CDR2 sequences are PRHDT and FYEKMQ (reference sequence). Deletions cut 3 bases from V and 5 bases from J, with 13 bases between. This CDR3 contains 15 residues. The CDR3 bases are TGTGCCAGCAGCTTCCGACAAGTAAGAACCGGGGAGCTGTTTTTT. This encodes CASSFRQVRTGELFF.

The chain joins TRBV5-8 to TRBJ2-5; 8 nucleotides align to TRBD2. Germline CDR1 reads SGHTS; CDR2 reads YDEGEE. Trimming at V came to 5 bases and at J to 5 bases, leaving 8 bases not matched to a gene. This CDR3 is built from 14 residues. The DNA for the CDR3 is TGTGCCAGCAGACGGGGGGGGCGCAGGGAGACCCAGTACTTC. Protein product: CASRRGGRRETQYF.

The chain combines TRBV14 with TRBJ2-1; TRBD1 agrees at 8 bases. Germline V gene data show CDR1 as SGHDN and CDR2 as FVKESK. The CDR3 consists of 16 residues. J gave up 8 bases and V 6 bases, and 15 bases lay outside the gene matches. CDR3 in DNA: TGTGCCAGCAGAAAGCGCACAGGGGGGAGTAATGATGAGCAGTTCTTC. Protein sequence: CASRKRTGGSNDEQFF. The variable domain in full, with the rest retrieved from reference TRBV14 and TRBJ2-1, is EAGVTQFPSHSVIEKGQTVTLRCDPISGHDNLYWYRRVMGKEIKFLLHFVKESKQDESGMPNNRFLAERTGGTYSTLKVQPAELEDSGVYFCASRKRTGGSNDEQFFGPGTRLTVL.

The rearrangement uses TRBV29-1 and TRBJ2-3, with 15 positions matching TRBD2. Germline assignment: CDR1 SQVTM and CDR2 ANQGSEA. Trimming at V came to 7 bases and at J to 7 bases, leaving 24 bases not matched to a gene. The CDR3 consists of 20 residues. The CDR3 region is CSAENHGLAGGPRLAYTQYF. The CDR3 nucleotides read TGCAGCGCCGAAAACCATGGACTAGCGGGAGGGCCACGGCTCGCGTATACGCAGTATTTT.

This clone was recorded once. The chain recombines TRBV6-5 with TRBJ2-7, with D tentatively TRBD2 (5 bases). V gave up 7 bases and J gave up 1 base, with 14 bases separating them. Germline CDR1 reads MNHEY; CDR2 reads SVGAGI. There are 14 residues in the CDR3. The CDR3 spells CASKKDEGSYEQYF. The CDR3 DNA sequence: TGTGCCAGCAAGAAAGATGAGGGTTCCTACGAGCAGTACTTC.

This clone was recorded a few times. In DNA, the CDR3 is TGTGCCAGCAGTTTTGAGGGTAACTATGGCTACACCTTC. It codes for CASSFEGNYGYTF. The V call is TRBV27, the J call TRBJ1-2; D call uncertain. V dropped 3 bases and J dropped 1 base, with 6 bases sitting between them. This CDR3 spans 13 amino acids. Germline loops: CDR1 MNHEY, CDR2 SMNVEV (reference sequence).

The chain employs TRBV11-2 and TRBJ1-1; D is possibly TRBD1 (6 bases). CDR3 size: 16 residues. The V gene's germline CDR1 is SGHAT and CDR2 FQNNGV. Trimming stripped 2 bases from V and 2 bases from J, with 15 bases between. For the CDR3, the DNA is TGTGCCAGCAGCTTATCGGGAGGACAGCGTAACACTGAAGCTTTCTTT. Protein product: CASSLSGGQRNTEAFF. The variable domain in full, completed from reference TRBV11-2 and TRBJ1-1, reads EAGVAQSPRYKIIEKRQSVAFWCNPISGHATLYWYQQILGQGPKLLIQFQNNGVVDDSQLPKDRFSAERLKGVDSTLKIQPAKLEDSAVYLCASSLSGGQRNTEAFFGQGTRLTVV.

The chain couples TRBV28 to TRBJ2-7; D might be TRBD2 (5 bases). V was cut by 8 bases and J by 3 bases, with 8 bases left in between. Germline V gene sequence: CDR1 MDHEN, CDR2 SYDVKM. The CDR3 loop spans 11 amino acids. CDR3 DNA sequence: TGTGCCAGCGGACGGGACTACGAGCAGTACTTC. Residues: CASGRDYEQYF.

The CDR3 is CASSPWTGGYEQYF. The DNA of the CDR3 is TGTGCCAGCAGCCCCTGGACAGGGGGGTACGAGCAGTACTTC. This chain uses TRBV11-2 with TRBJ2-7, with 10 bases aligning to TRBD1. Germline CDR1 SGHAT, CDR2 FQNNGV. This CDR3 contains 14 residues. The V segment lost 5 bases and the J segment 4 bases; nucleotides outside the gene matches: 5.